The 3 T cell receptor beta chains reported below all come from one sample, sequenced in a study of blood T cell repertoires in COVID-19. Libraries were prepared by immunoSEQ multiplex PCR; TCRdb keeps only in-frame clonotypes and omits some of them. The data hold around 190,000 clones, with roughly 83% observed a single time. The source material was PBMCs or T cells enriched from blood (not recorded which). The receptors derive from a man aged 40-50 years with acute COVID-19.

The chain has TRBV7-9 and TRBJ2-1; 11 positions agree with TRBD2. The CDR3 is made up of 15 amino acids. Per germline, CDR1 SEHNR and CDR2 FQNEAQ (reference sequence). V lost 6 bases, J lost 4 bases, and 5 bases stayed unmatched. CDR3 protein: CASSTGTSGYNEQFF. DNA of the CDR3: TGTGCCAGCAGTACCGGGACTAGCGGTTACAATGAGCAGTTCTTC.

The sample holds a few counts of this clone. The V and J genes are TRBV11-2 and TRBJ2-7, with TRBD2 matching over 9 bases. This CDR3 region has 16 residues. Per the germline V gene, CDR1 is SGHAT and CDR2 is FQNNGV. J was trimmed by 2 bases and V by 3 bases; bases with no gene match: 8. The CDR3 here is CASSFERTSEAYEQYF. The CDR3 coding sequence is TGTGCCAGCAGCTTTGAAAGGACTAGCGAGGCCTACGAGCAGTACTTC. The full variable domain, completed using reference TRBV11-2 and TRBJ2-7, is EAGVAQSPRYKIIEKRQSVAFWCNPISGHATLYWYQQILGQGPKLLIQFQNNGVVDDSQLPKDRFSAERLKGVDSTLKIQPAKLEDSAVYLCASSFERTSEAYEQYFGPGTRLTVT.

The chain recombines TRBV4-1 with TRBJ1-5, with D unclear. This CDR3 is built from 16 residues. V was pared by 0 bases and J by 6 bases, with 15 bases between. Per germline, CDR1 MGHRA and CDR2 YSYEKL. The CDR3 DNA reads TGCGCCAGCAGCCAAGATAGTACAGCCCTCGGTCAGCCCCAGCATTTT. Translated, it gives CASSQDSTALGQPQHF.